A single sample is the source of the 4 T cell receptor beta chains below, sequenced in a study of cytomegalovirus exposure and HLA in healthy donors (TCRdb year 2017). Libraries were made using the immunoSEQ multiplex PCR assay. For the multiplex PCR, a mixture combining 60 forward primers for TCR Vbeta segments and 13 reverse primers for TCR Jbeta segments was used. Here the immuneACCESS table is served through TCRdb, limited to in-frame sequences with V and J called. Missing clones are a known gap in these copies; in checked studies unresolved V genes cover under half, and the rest lacks a known reason. A total of fewer than 200,000 clones appear in this sample, roughly four fifths of them only once. Together, the top ten hold less than 3% of the sample. Sequenced sample: PBMCs. These receptors were taken from a female donor in good health and CMV-seronegative.

This clone came up a few times. The chain recombines TRBV7-9 with TRBJ2-2; D gene uncertain. V dropped 5 bases and J dropped 0 bases, with 13 bases sitting between them. The length of the CDR3 is 16 residues. The V gene's germline CDR1 is SEHNR and CDR2 FQNEAQ (reference sequence). The CDR3 loop reads CASSAPMGTNTGELFF. As DNA, the CDR3 is TGTGCCAGCAGCGCCCCAATGGGCACGAACACCGGGGAGCTGTTTTTT.

Regarding this clone: Additional DNA sequences in this sample encode the identical CDR3. V gene TRBV18 combines with J gene TRBJ1-1; 9 bases align to TRBD1. The CDR3 is made up of 14 amino acids. V dropped 3 bases and J dropped 1; count of bases not matched to a gene: 0. Per germline, CDR1 KGHSH and CDR2 LQKENI. The CDR3, as DNA: TGTGCCAGCTCACCGGACAGGGGGAACACTGAAGCTTTCTTT. Its translation is CASSPDRGNTEAFF.

This rearrangement joins TRBV4-3 to TRBJ2-1; D gene ambiguous. The CDR3 extends over 13 amino acids. Germline V gene lookup returns CDR1 LGHNA and CDR2 YSLEER. The V gene lost 1 base and the J gene lost 8 bases, with 9 bases spanning the gap. Here the CDR3 reads CASSQGPIHEQFF. For the CDR3, the DNA is TGCGCCAGCAGCCAAGGGCCGATCCATGAGCAGTTCTTC.

The gene calls are TRBV6-1 and TRBJ1-2, with TRBD1 matching over 7 bases. The germline V gene encodes CDR1 MNHNS and CDR2 SASEGT. This CDR3 has 13 amino acids. With 7 bases clipped from V and 8 bases from J, the junction kept 10 bases outside the gene matches. For the CDR3, the DNA is TGTGCCAGCAAAGGGACAGACGGAGGGGGCTACACCTTC. This sequence encodes CASKGTDGGGYTF.